A selection of T cell receptor beta chains follows, all from one sample in a study of blood T cell repertoires in COVID-19. The protocol was immunoSEQ multiplex PCR, while the TCRdb copy is restricted to in-frame clones and leaves out a portion. This table holds a few hundred thousand clones, 70% to 90% found once. Source material: PBMCs or T cells enriched from blood (not recorded which). The receptors originated from a woman aged 45-65 years who had recovered from COVID-19. CDR3s include the opening cysteine and the closing phenylalanine or tryptophan. The D gene is left open where the match is weak.

TRBD1	TRBJ2-7	TRBV19	TGTGCCAGTAGTCTCACAGGGGGCTGGTACGAGCAGTACTTC	CASSLTGGWYEQYF
TRBD2	TRBJ2-1	TRBV9	TGTGCCAGCGCGCCACTAGCGGGAGGGCCTGAGGAGCAGTTCTTC	CASAPLAGGPEEQFF
TRBD1	TRBJ1-5	TRBV28	TGTGCCAGCAGTAGACAGGGGGCTAGCAATCAGCCCCAGCATTTT	CASSRQGASNQPQHF
.	TRBJ1-1	TRBV7-6	TGTGCCAGCAGGTCGGGAGAGACCACTGAAGCTTTCTTT	CASRSGETTEAFF
TRBD1	TRBJ2-6	TRBV27	TGTGCCAGCAGTTTAGGGACAGGGTCTGGGGCCAACGTCCTGACTTTC	CASSLGTGSGANVLTF
TRBD2	TRBJ2-3	TRBV9	TGTGCCAGCTCAAGACTAGCGGGAGGCCGGGATACGCAGTATTTT	CASSRLAGGRDTQYF
TRBD1	TRBJ2-3	TRBV28	TGTGCCAGCAGCCCCGGGACAGGGGGCACAGATACGCAGTATTTT	CASSPGTGGTDTQYF
TRBD1	TRBJ2-2	TRBV5-1	TGCGCCAGCAGCTTGGCCGGGACAGGGCCCCCCAAGGGAACCGGGGAGCTGTTTTTT	CASSLAGTGPPKGTGELFF
.	TRBJ1-2	TRBV5-6	TGTGCCAGCAGCTTGGGGTCCACTCAGGTTATCTATGGCTACACCTTC	CASSLGSTQVIYGYTF
.	TRBJ2-1	TRBV7-8	TGTGCCAGCAGCCCATTTAATGAGCAGTTCTTC	CASSPFNEQFF
.	TRBJ2-2	TRBV6-5	TGTGCCAGCAGTTGGGGACACACCGCCGGGGAGCTGTTTTTT	CASSWGHTAGELFF
TRBD1	TRBJ1-2	TRBV19	TGTGCCTCCACAGGGGGATGGGGCTACACCTTC	CASTGGWGYTF
TRBD1	TRBJ1-1	TRBV5-1	TGCGCCAGCACTGCAGGGGGCATTAACACTGAAGCTTTCTTT	CASTAGGINTEAFF
.	TRBJ1-3	TRBV5-5	TGTGCCAGCAGCCCACAGGTCAGCTCTGGAAACACCATATATTTT	CASSPQVSSGNTIYF
TRBD2	TRBJ2-3	TRBV27	TGTGCCAGCAGTTGGGACGGGAGGGCGCAGTATTTT	CASSWDGRAQYF
.	TRBJ2-7	TRBV7-8	TGTGCCAGCAGCTCTTCGGGACTCCCCTACGAGCAGTACTTC	CASSSSGLPYEQYF
.	TRBJ1-4	TRBV7-9	TGTGCCAGCAGCTCCGAGAGGGCTGAGGGTAGGGAAAAACTGTTTTTT	CASSSERAEGREKLFF
.	TRBJ1-2	TRBV27	TGTGCCAGCAGTTTGTCAGGCGACTATGGCTACACCTTC	CASSLSGDYGYTF
.	TRBJ2-7	TRBV2	TGTGCCAGCAGTGAGACAGAATCTTCTTCCTACGAGCAGTACTTC	CASSETESSSYEQYF
TRBD1	TRBJ2-7	TRBV28	TGTGCCAGCAAACGGTGGCAGGGGGCTAACGAGCAGTACTTC	CASKRWQGANEQYF
TRBD1	TRBJ1-6	TRBV2	TGTGCCAGCAGTGATAGGACAGGGGTCTCCACCCTCCACTTT	CASSDRTGVSTLHF
TRBD1	TRBJ1-2	TRBV9	TGTGCCAGCAGCGTAATTCCGGGACAGCCTAACTATGGCTACACCTTC	CASSVIPGQPNYGYTF
TRBD1	TRBJ2-7	TRBV5-6	TGTGCCAGCAGCTTGGTACAGGGGTTTGGATACGAGCAGTACTTC	CASSLVQGFGYEQYF
TRBD2	TRBJ2-2	TRBV12-5	TGTGCTAGTGGTTTGTCCTCTAGCGGTAACACCGGGGAGCTGTTTTTT	CASGLSSSGNTGELFF